The 30 T cell receptor beta chains presented below share a single source sample, sequenced in a study of shared clonotypes between healthy human individuals. Data came from immunoSEQ multiplex PCR; TCRdb stores just in-frame clones and leaves some out. Among millions of clones, about 95% were seen once, and the ten largest hold roughly 1%. Naive CD8 populations comprised CD45RO-negative cells positively selected for CCR7, excluding terminally differentiated effector memory CD45RA+ cells. Sequenced: naive CD8+ T cells sorted from blood. These receptors all come from a man aged 18 to 29 in good health.

J is TRBJ2-2 and V is TRBV4-1, with D maybe TRBD1 (6 bases). CDR1 and CDR2 from the germline V gene are MGHRA and YSYEKL. The V gene lost 2 bases and the J gene lost 3 bases, with 13 bases spanning the gap. The CDR3 contains 16 residues. This chain's CDR3 is CASSQHREMDTGELFF. CDR3 in DNA: TGCGCCAGCAGCCAACACAGGGAGATGGACACCGGGGAGCTGTTTTTT.

The V and J genes are TRBV10-3 and TRBJ2-7; 9 bases align to TRBD1. The CDR3 loop spans 14 amino acids. Germline V lookup: CDR1 ENHRY, CDR2 SYGVKD. V shed 4 bases and J 2 bases; nucleotides not matched to a gene: 3. The CDR3 sequence is CAISGDREAYEQYF. DNA of the CDR3: TGTGCCATCAGTGGGGACAGGGAGGCCTACGAGCAGTACTTC.

V usage is TRBV5-1 and J usage is TRBJ2-7, with 14 bases that match TRBD2. The germline V gene encodes CDR1 SGHRS and CDR2 YFSETQ. The CDR3 is 17 residues long. Losses at the gene ends were 3 bases for V and 5 bases for J; bases not matched to a gene: 10. CDR3 coding DNA: TGCGCCAGCAGCTCGGGACTAGCGGGAGATTATTTTCACGAGCAGTACTTC. Its translation is CASSSGLAGDYFHEQYF.

The chain couples TRBV5-1 to TRBJ2-5; TRBD2 might be the D (7 bases). V was shortened by 3 bases and J by 2 bases, with 14 bases between the two germline ends. Germline V gives CDR1 SGHRS, CDR2 YFSETQ. This CDR3 is built from 15 residues. CDR3 nucleotide sequence: TGCGCCAGCAGCTCCGAAGGGGGGGTACAAGAGACCCAGTACTTC. It encodes CASSSEGGVQETQYF.

V is TRBV2 and J is TRBJ2-7; 7 bases align to TRBD1. Germline values: CDR1 SNHLY, CDR2 FYNNEI. V trimming: 7 bases; J trimming: 2 bases; junction bases outside the gene matches: 8. The CDR3 totals 14 residues. The CDR3 DNA reads TGTGCCAGCAATTCACAGGGGTTCCCCTACGAGCAGTACTTC. It translates to CASNSQGFPYEQYF.

This clone was detected once. This rearrangement joins TRBV7-6 to TRBJ1-1; a possible D gene is TRBD1 (5 bases). The CDR3 covers 16 residues. Germline V lookup: CDR1 SGHVS, CDR2 FNYEAQ. Trimming shortened V by 2 bases and J by 0 bases, and 13 bases separated the two germline ends. The CDR3 region is CASSLMPGIMNTEAFF. Written as DNA, the CDR3 is TGTGCCAGCAGCTTAATGCCAGGGATTATGAACACTGAAGCTTTCTTT.

The chain links TRBV6-5 to TRBJ1-2, with 7 bases matching TRBD1. Germline V gene data show CDR1 as MNHEY and CDR2 as SVGAGI. The J segment lost 4 bases and the V segment lost 4 bases, leaving 12 bases of the junction unmatched. This CDR3 contains 16 residues. CDR3 DNA: TGTGCCAGCAGTTCTCCCTCCGGGACAGCCATCTATGGCTACACCTTC. Its translation: CASSSPSGTAIYGYTF.

The chain employs TRBV27 and TRBJ2-1; the D gene is possibly TRBD2 (6 bases). Per germline, CDR1 MNHEY and CDR2 SMNVEV (reference sequence). The germline V and J ends were trimmed by 6 bases and 5 bases, with 20 bases remaining between them. This CDR3 is built from 16 residues. CDR3 nucleotides: TGTGCCAGCAGCCTTATTTTGGCGGGACCCAACAATGAGCAGTTCTTC. This gives the protein CASSLILAGPNNEQFF.

The chain links TRBV4-1 to TRBJ2-3; 10 positions agree with TRBD2. Germline CDR1 reads MGHRA; CDR2 reads YSYEKL. V shed 3 bases, J shed 11 bases, and the junction held 17 bases outside the gene matches. The CDR3 runs 17 residues. The chain's CDR3 is CASSHDEASGGLLGQYF. The CDR3 nucleotides are TGCGCCAGCAGCCATGATGAAGCTAGCGGGGGCCTACTCGGGCAGTATTTT.

As concerns this clone: The junction departs from germline at one end; a sequencing error may be responsible. The rearrangement joins TRBV11-2 to TRBJ2-1; D is possibly TRBD2 (6 bases). The V gene's germline CDR1 is SGHAT and CDR2 FQNNGV. The CDR3 is 12 amino acids. The CDR3 spells CASSSTGTASLF. DNA of the CDR3: TGTGCCAGCAGCTCTACCGGGACTGCCTCACTCTTC. The variable domain in full, with the rest retrieved from reference TRBV11-2 and TRBJ2-1, is EAGVAQSPRYKIIEKRQSVAFWCNPISGHATLYWYQQILGQGPKLLIQFQNNGVVDDSQLPKDRFSAERLKGVDSTLKIQPAKLEDSAVYLCASSSTGTASLFGPGTRLTVL.

This chain connects TRBV11-2 to TRBJ1-1; D ambiguous. V was shortened by 5 bases and J by 8 bases, with 15 bases between the two germline ends. This CDR3 is built from 13 residues. Germline-derived CDR1 and CDR2 are SGHAT and FQNNGV. In nucleotides, the CDR3 is TGTGCCAGCAGCCACAGCCCCAGCGGCGAAGCTTTCTTT. It is translated as CASSHSPSGEAFF. Filled out from reference TRBV11-2 and TRBJ1-1, the complete variable domain reads EAGVAQSPRYKIIEKRQSVAFWCNPISGHATLYWYQQILGQGPKLLIQFQNNGVVDDSQLPKDRFSAERLKGVDSTLKIQPAKLEDSAVYLCASSHSPSGEAFFGQGTRLTVV.

This chain links TRBV4-1 with TRBJ2-1; D remains unclear. The CDR3 covers 13 residues. Trimming took off 1 base at V and 4 bases at J, with 5 bases between the two ends. CDR1 and CDR2 (germline): MGHRA, YSYEKL. The CDR3 reads CASSQGAYNEQFF. In DNA form, the CDR3 reads TGCGCCAGCAGCCAAGGGGCGTACAATGAGCAGTTCTTC.

The DNA of the CDR3 is TGTGCCAGCAGCATCAAGACAGGGCGTATGATGAACACTGAAGCTTTCTTT. This translates into CASSIKTGRMMNTEAFF. This chain uses TRBV6-4 with TRBJ1-1; 7 bases line up with TRBD1. The germline V gene encodes CDR1 MRHNA and CDR2 SNTAGT. The CDR3 runs 17 residues. With 6 bases clipped from V and 0 bases from J, the junction kept 13 bases outside the gene matches.

V gene TRBV9 combines with J gene TRBJ1-2; D not resolved. Per germline, CDR1 SGDLS and CDR2 YYNGEE. The CDR3 consists of 13 residues. Trimming removed 3 bases from V and 5 bases from J, with 11 bases in between. CDR3: CASSAPTEYGYTF. In DNA, the CDR3 is TGTGCCAGCAGCGCGCCGACGGAGTATGGCTACACCTTC.

The chain recombines TRBV5-4 with TRBJ2-7; the D gene could be TRBD1 or TRBD2 (5 bases each). The germline gives CDR1 SGHNT, CDR2 YYREEE (reference sequence). The CDR3 contains 13 residues. The ends were cut back, 4 bases at V and 5 bases at J, with 13 bases in the middle. CDR3 DNA sequence: TGTGCCAGCAGCCGGGGCCCAGTCGACGAGCAGTACTTC. This translates into CASSRGPVDEQYF.

V usage is TRBV6-5 and J usage is TRBJ1-6; tentative D call: TRBD1 (5 bases). Trimming stripped 2 bases from V and 5 bases from J, with 13 bases between. Germline lookup yields CDR1 MNHEY and CDR2 SVGAGI. The CDR3 has 16 residues. CDR3 nucleotides: TGTGCCAGCAGTTACGGGAGGGTACAGGATAATTCACCCCTCCACTTT. Translated, it gives CASSYGRVQDNSPLHF.

J is TRBJ2-7 and V is TRBV7-8, with 7 bases fitting TRBD1. The CDR3 is 14 amino acids. V shed 5 bases and J 4 bases; nucleotides not matched to a gene: 8. Germline V gene lookup returns CDR1 SGHVS and CDR2 FQNEAQ. The CDR3 loop reads CASSPGGPSYEQYF. The CDR3 DNA sequence: TGTGCCAGCAGCCCAGGGGGTCCCTCGTACGAGCAGTACTTC. Together with reference TRBV7-8 and TRBJ2-7, the CDR3 gives the full variable domain: GAGVSQSPRYKVAKRGQDVALRCDPISGHVSLFWYQQALGQGPEFLTYFQNEAQLDKSGLPSDRFFAERPEGSVSTLKIQRTQQEDSAVYLCASSPGGPSYEQYFGPGTRLTVT.

This chain uses TRBV7-2 with TRBJ2-5, with D possibly matching TRBD1 (5 bases). This CDR3 is 16 amino acids long. The V end was cut by 6 bases, the J end by 1 base, with 18 bases between. Germline CDR1 and CDR2: SGHTA and FQGNSA. DNA of the CDR3: TGTGCCAGCAGAACAAGGGGTATATCGGTCCAAGAGACCCAGTACTTC. Protein sequence: CASRTRGISVQETQYF.

V and J are TRBV2 and TRBJ2-4; TRBD2 aligns across 8 bases. CDR1 is SNHLY and CDR2 is FYNNEI in the germline V gene. The CDR3 is 15 amino acids. Trimming removed 4 bases from V and 2 bases from J; junction bases left unmatched: 4. The DNA of the CDR3 is TGTGCCAGCAGTGCGCGGGAGGCGTCCAAAAACATTCAGTACTTC. Protein product: CASSAREASKNIQYF.

The chain couples TRBV30 to TRBJ2-5; 10 nucleotides align to TRBD2. The germline V gene has CDR1 GTSNPN and CDR2 SVGIG (reference sequence). This CDR3 is 15 amino acids long. After removal of 1 base from V and 1 base from J, the junction contained 3 bases not matched to a gene. DNA of the CDR3: TGTGCCTGGAGTGAGCCTAGCGGGGGCCAAGAGACCCAGTACTTC. Protein: CAWSEPSGGQETQYF.

V gene TRBV29-1 combines with J gene TRBJ2-1; D is perhaps TRBD2 (6 bases). CDR1 and CDR2 (germline): SQVTM, ANQGSEA. The CDR3 extends over 13 amino acids. Between the trimmed V and J ends, which lost 1 base and 5 bases, there was a span of 9 bases. The CDR3 loop is CSVEGLDNNEQFF. Written as DNA, the CDR3 is TGCAGCGTTGAAGGACTAGATAACAATGAGCAGTTCTTC.

This rearrangement joins TRBV4-3 to TRBJ2-5; 11 positions match TRBD2. The CDR3 totals 16 residues. Looked up from germline, CDR1 is LGHNA and CDR2 is YSLEER. J gave up 5 bases and V 1 base, and 6 bases lay outside the gene matches. The CDR3 sequence: CASSQVLTSGDETQYF. DNA for the CDR3: TGCGCCAGCAGCCAAGTCCTGACTAGCGGGGATGAGACCCAGTACTTC.

The chain carries TRBV9 and TRBJ2-3; D may be TRBD2 (5 bases). Germline V gene data show CDR1 as SGDLS and CDR2 as YYNGEE. The CDR3 is 14 amino acids. The ends were cut back, 4 bases at V and 2 bases at J, with 11 bases in the middle. The DNA of the CDR3 is TGTGCCAGCAGCACTTACGGGAACACAGATACGCAGTATTTT. This translates into CASSTYGNTDTQYF. The full variable domain, in which reference TRBV9 and TRBJ2-3 provide the parts outside the CDR3, is DSGVTQTPKHLITATGQRVTLRCSPRSGDLSVYWYQQSLDQGLQFLIQYYNGEERAKGNILERFSAQQFPDLHSELNLSSLELGDSALYFCASSTYGNTDTQYFGPGTRLTVL.

The rearrangement joins TRBV13 to TRBJ1-2; D unresolved. The CDR3 runs to 16 residues. Germline lookup yields CDR1 PRHDT and CDR2 FYEKMQ (reference sequence). V dropped 5 bases and J dropped 8 bases, with 24 bases sitting between them. The CDR3 here is CASSGKGFLLEEGYTF. CDR3 in DNA: TGTGCCAGCAGCGGAAAAGGGTTCCTCCTGGAGGAAGGCTACACCTTC. The variable domain in full, with the rest retrieved from reference TRBV13 and TRBJ1-2, is AAGVIQSPRHLIKEKRETATLKCYPIPRHDTVYWYQQGPGQDPQFLISFYEKMQSDKGSIPDRFSAQQFSDYHSELNMSSLELGDSALYFCASSGKGFLLEEGYTFGSGTRLTVV.

V usage is TRBV2 and J usage is TRBJ2-7; possible D gene TRBD2, 6 bases. The CDR3 has 14 amino acids. V was pared by 2 bases and J by 6 bases, with 14 bases between. The V gene's germline CDR1 is SNHLY and CDR2 FYNNEI. CDR3 sequence (DNA): TGTGCCAGCAGTGAAAGAACTAGCTACGCCGAGCAGTACTTC. This gives the protein CASSERTSYAEQYF.

The V gene is TRBV7-6, the J gene TRBJ2-7; D not certain. The germline gives CDR1 SGHVS, CDR2 FNYEAQ. V was shortened by 1 base and J by 2 bases, with 6 bases between the two germline ends. This CDR3 has 13 residues. In DNA, the CDR3 is TGTGCCAGCAGCTTAGAATTCGCCTACGAGCAGTACTTC. Protein product: CASSLEFAYEQYF.

The chain joins TRBV6-1 to TRBJ2-4, with TRBD1 as a possible D gene (6 bases). CDR3 length: 15 residues. With 2 bases removed from V and 3 bases from J, the gap between germline ends came to 11 bases. The V gene's germline CDR1 is MNHNS and CDR2 SASEGT. Here the CDR3 reads CASSEYREFKNIQYF. The CDR3 DNA reads TGTGCCAGCAGTGAATACAGGGAATTCAAAAACATTCAGTACTTC.

V usage is TRBV11-2 and J usage is TRBJ1-2; D call uncertain. The CDR3 spans 14 residues. V lost 1 base and J 4 bases, leaving 10 bases between the germline ends. Per the germline V gene, CDR1 is SGHAT and CDR2 is FQNNGV. Here the CDR3 DNA reads TGTGCCAGCAGCTTAGGGGATGCGGTCTATGGCTACACCTTC. Translated: CASSLGDAVYGYTF.

This rearrangement joins TRBV2 to TRBJ2-2; 8 bases agree with TRBD2. Germline CDR1 reads SNHLY; CDR2 reads FYNNEI. J lost 0 bases, V lost 4 bases, and 7 bases had no gene match. The CDR3 has 17 amino acids. The CDR3 loop reads CASSVGSGTSNTGELFF. The CDR3 nucleotides are TGTGCCAGCAGTGTAGGTAGCGGGACCTCGAACACCGGGGAGCTGTTTTTT. Filled out from reference TRBV2 and TRBJ2-2, the complete variable domain reads EPEVTQTPSHQVTQMGQEVILRCVPISNHLYFYWYRQILGQKVEFLVSFYNNEISEKSEIFDDQFSVERPDGSNFTLKIRSTKLEDSAMYFCASSVGSGTSNTGELFFGEGSRLTVL.

The chain combines TRBV5-1 with TRBJ1-5; possibly TRBD1 for D (5 bases). This CDR3 contains 14 residues. V lost 1 base, J lost 4 bases, and 9 bases lay in between. Germline V gene data show CDR1 as SGHRS and CDR2 as YFSETQ. The CDR3 is CASSLWGGNQPQHF. In nucleotides, the CDR3 is TGCGCCAGCAGCTTGTGGGGGGGGAATCAGCCCCAGCATTTT. The full variable domain, its missing parts supplied by reference TRBV5-1 and TRBJ1-5, is KAGVTQTPRYLIKTRGQQVTLSCSPISGHRSVSWYQQTPGQGLQFLFEYFSETQRNKGNFPGRFSGRQFSNSRSEMNVSTLELGDSALYLCASSLWGGNQPQHFGDGTRLSIL.